This is a list of T cell receptor beta chains from one sample in a study of chemoradiotherapy in HPV16-positive cancers. Produced via immunoSEQ multiplex PCR; TCRdb's table is partial and in-frame only. The sample contains approximately 29,000 clones, over 65% of which appear only once. The sample here was blood, taken from a patient who underwent chemoradiotherapy. The receptors were gathered from a human donor with HPV-associated anogenital cancer. Each CDR3 is given with its conserved first and last residue. A D gene is named only where the DNA matches it firmly. Clone size is stated in some rows and not others, as once, few, many or a class when expanded.

j_call: TRBJ1-2
clone_size: -
v_call: TRBV6-4
d_call: TRBD1
cdr3_nt: TGTGCCAGCAGTAACAGGGGGCCGCGGGATGGCTACACCTTC
cdr3_aa: CASSNRGPRDGYTF

j_call: TRBJ2-5
clone_size: -
v_call: TRBV5-6
d_call: -
cdr3_nt: TGTGCCAGCAGCCGCGAACAGCGTGGGGAAGAGACCCAGTACTTC
cdr3_aa: CASSREQRGEETQYF

j_call: TRBJ2-4
clone_size: -
v_call: TRBV6-1
d_call: -
cdr3_nt: TGTGCCAGCAGTGGGAGGCCGGGGACGGCCAAAAACATTCAGTACTTC
cdr3_aa: CASSGRPGTAKNIQYF

j_call: TRBJ2-3
clone_size: -
v_call: TRBV7-9
d_call: TRBD2
cdr3_nt: TGTGCCAGCAGGGTAGCGGGGGGGGTAGCAGATACGCAGTATTTT
cdr3_aa: CASRVAGGVADTQYF

j_call: TRBJ2-1
clone_size: -
v_call: TRBV5-4
d_call: -
cdr3_nt: TGTGCCAGCAGCTTAGGAGGGGGGACCCACAATGAGCAGTTCTTC
cdr3_aa: CASSLGGGTHNEQFF

j_call: TRBJ2-3
clone_size: -
v_call: TRBV27
d_call: TRBD1
cdr3_nt: TGTGCCAGCAGTTCCTCCGGGACAGGGGTCGCAGATACGCAGTATTTT
cdr3_aa: CASSSSGTGVADTQYF

j_call: TRBJ1-2
clone_size: -
v_call: TRBV6-6
d_call: -
cdr3_nt: TGTGCCAGCAGTCGAACAGGTGATACGGGCTACACCTTC
cdr3_aa: CASSRTGDTGYTF

j_call: TRBJ2-2
clone_size: -
v_call: TRBV19
d_call: TRBD2
cdr3_nt: TGTGCCAGTGGGACTAGCGGGGGGGAAGGAGCCGGGGAGCTGTTTTTT
cdr3_aa: CASGTSGGEGAGELFF

j_call: TRBJ2-5
clone_size: -
v_call: TRBV14
d_call: -
cdr3_nt: TGTGCCAGCAGCCACCAGGGTTTGGGGCAAGAGACCCAGTACTTC
cdr3_aa: CASSHQGLGQETQYF

j_call: TRBJ1-2
clone_size: -
v_call: TRBV6-5
d_call: -
cdr3_nt: TGTGCCAGCACCCTCGGGGCGTCTAACTATGGCTACACCTTC
cdr3_aa: CASTLGASNYGYTF

j_call: TRBJ2-3
clone_size: -
v_call: TRBV18
d_call: -
cdr3_nt: TGTGCCAGCTCCCCCGGTGGGAACACAGATACGCAGTATTTT
cdr3_aa: CASSPGGNTDTQYF

j_call: TRBJ2-5
clone_size: -
v_call: TRBV5-1
d_call: -
cdr3_nt: TGCGCCAGCAGCCCCCCCGGGACTTTAGAGACCCAGTACTTC
cdr3_aa: CASSPPGTLETQYF

j_call: TRBJ2-2
clone_size: -
v_call: TRBV19
d_call: TRBD2
cdr3_nt: TGTGCCAGTAGGTCAGGCGGGGGGAACACCGGGGAGCTGTTTTTT
cdr3_aa: CASRSGGGNTGELFF

j_call: TRBJ2-1
clone_size: -
v_call: TRBV4-1
d_call: TRBD2
cdr3_nt: TGCGCCAGCAGCCAAGTCCTAGCGGGAGGGGCCCATGAGCAGTTCTTC
cdr3_aa: CASSQVLAGGAHEQFF

j_call: TRBJ1-1
clone_size: few
v_call: TRBV18
d_call: -
cdr3_nt: TGTGCCAGCTCACCACCGATGGGCAGGACGAACACTGAAGCTTTCTTT
cdr3_aa: CASSPPMGRTNTEAFF

j_call: TRBJ1-5
clone_size: -
v_call: TRBV19
d_call: -
cdr3_nt: TGTGCCAGTAGTATAGATCAAACAGGGTTCTATCAGCCCCAGCATTTT
cdr3_aa: CASSIDQTGFYQPQHF

j_call: TRBJ1-2
clone_size: -
v_call: TRBV19
d_call: -
cdr3_nt: TGTGCCAGTAGTATAGGGCTCTCTAACTATGGCTACACCTTC
cdr3_aa: CASSIGLSNYGYTF

j_call: TRBJ2-5
clone_size: -
v_call: TRBV7-2
d_call: -
cdr3_nt: TGTGCCAGCAGCCGAGGGACAACTCAGACCCAGTACTTC
cdr3_aa: CASSRGTTQTQYF

j_call: TRBJ1-2
clone_size: -
v_call: TRBV7-9
d_call: -
cdr3_nt: TGTGCCAGCAGCTTAGCGCCGGGGGGCTATGGCTACACCTTC
cdr3_aa: CASSLAPGGYGYTF

j_call: TRBJ1-5
clone_size: -
v_call: TRBV19
d_call: TRBD1
cdr3_nt: TGTGCCAGTCACGGAAAACAGGGGAGGGGTCAGCCCCAGCATTTT
cdr3_aa: CASHGKQGRGQPQHF